This T cell receptor beta chain comes out of a study of CD8+ T cells in alopecia areata. The CDR3 loop spans 15 amino acids. The germline V gene encodes CDR1 SGHRS and CDR2 YFSETQ. Trimming cost V 0 bases and J 8 bases, with 15 bases left between them. The sequencing template was cDNA reverse transcribed from extracted RNA. Clones were read by immunoSEQ multiplex PCR, and TCRdb kept only the in-frame ones, dropping some. In the table there are about 150,000 clones, roughly 50% of which are singletons. The rearrangement joins TRBV5-1 to TRBJ1-3; no definite D call. This TCR was recovered from a human donor with alopecia areata. The input for sequencing was CD4+ T cells sorted from blood, taken at week 0. The CDR3: CASSLDGVTVDTIYF. The CDR3, as DNA: TGCGCCAGCAGCTTGGACGGGGTGACGGTGGACACCATATATTTT.